This T cell receptor (beta chain) was found in a study of sequential checkpoint blockade in melanoma. Study details: TCRbeta immunosequencing was performed on DNA from roughly 90 pretreatment melanoma tumor samples. Study outcomes and limitations: Patients with week-13 increases in T-cell fraction and clonality benefited about 30 times more often. PD-L1 staining and CD8+ counts, not mutational load, tracked tumor T-cell clonality.

Treatment of the sample: randomized to nivolumab then ipilimumab (arm A) or the reverse (arm B). In regard to this clone: Its antigen is still unknown.

The data were produced by immunoSEQ multiplex PCR, yet TCRdb's version contains in-frame clones alone and is incomplete. The table includes more than 30,000 clones, 32% detected once. Germline V lookup: CDR1 LGHNT, CDR2 FRNRAP. The J segment lost 7 bases and the V segment lost 1 base, leaving 0 bases of the junction unmatched. The CDR3 contains 13 residues. The J gene is TRBJ2-1, the V gene TRBV12-5, with 8 bases lining up with TRBD1. The sequencing here drew on tumor tissue (inferred from file names), taken from a patient given nivolumab and ipilimumab in sequence. The source of this sequence is a human donor with melanoma. CDR3 nucleotide sequence: TGTGCTAGTGGTTTGGGACAGGGGAATGAGCAGTTCTTC. Translating gives CASGLGQGNEQFF.